This T cell receptor beta chain was sequenced for a study of blood T cell repertoires in COVID-19. Looking at the study overall: Samples taken during acute and convalescent COVID-19 were collected in the United States, Italy and Spain.

The trim removed 4 bases at V and 2 bases at J, leaving 5 bases unmatched. Germline CDR1 is SNHLY and CDR2 is FYNNEI. This CDR3 is 15 amino acids long. This clone was observed once. The authors' processing: Estimation of nucleated cell counts was performed using reference gene primer amplification. Sequenced by immunoSEQ multiplex PCR; TCRdb stores in-frame clones only, minus some. From that table come the V and J calls and clone size; the DNA was used to work out D and trimming. The sample yields a few hundred thousand clones, approximately 86% seen once. In terms of age and location, participants ranged from roughly 18 to 100 years and lived in approximately 24 US areas.

The sequence was obtained from a woman aged 40 to 50 with acute COVID-19. The chain recombines TRBV2 with TRBJ2-1; TRBD1 aligns across 7 bases. The sequencing sample was made of PBMCs or T cells enriched from blood (not recorded which). The CDR3 loop reads CASSVTGTAYNEQFF. In DNA form, the CDR3 reads TGTGCCAGCAGTGTGACAGGGACCGCCTACAATGAGCAGTTCTTC.